These T cell receptor beta chains were read from a single sample in a study of cytomegalovirus exposure and HLA in healthy donors. Some clones are missing from TCRdb's copy, which holds only in-frame ones; the method was immunoSEQ multiplex PCR. Of over 150,000 clones in the sample, approximately 78% were seen once. Sequencing used PBMCs. All receptors come from a woman between 50 and 59 years old in good health and CMV-seropositive. CDR3s include the opening cysteine and the closing phenylalanine or tryptophan. Fields, in order: V gene, J gene, D gene, clone size, CDR3 protein, CDR3 DNA. The D gene is left open where the match is weak. Not all rows give a size; the values are once, few, many and, for expanded clones, a class.

V: TRBV6-5
J: TRBJ2-1
D: .
size: .
CDR3: CASRSLSGFYNEQFF
DNA: TGTGCCAGCCGGAGTCTGAGCGGGTTTTACAATGAGCAGTTCTTC

V: TRBV7-2
J: TRBJ2-5
D: .
size: .
CDR3: CASSLVGSQETQYF
DNA: TGTGCCAGCAGCTTAGTTGGGAGCCAAGAGACCCAGTACTTC

V: TRBV7-2
J: TRBJ2-7
D: .
size: .
CDR3: CASSSALRGSPYEQYF
DNA: TGTGCCAGCAGCTCCGCACTCAGGGGCTCACCCTACGAGCAGTACTTC

V: TRBV4-1
J: TRBJ2-5
D: TRBD1
size: .
CDR3: CASSPTSRTGRETQYF
DNA: TGCGCCAGCAGCCCCACGAGCAGGACAGGGAGGGAGACCCAGTACTTC

V: TRBV5-1
J: TRBJ1-5
D: .
size: once
CDR3: CASSLYRCWGSNQPQHF
DNA: TGCGCCAGCAGCTTGTACAGGTGCTGGGGAAGCAATCAGCCCCAGCATTTT

V: TRBV5-1
J: TRBJ2-4
D: TRBD1
size: .
CDR3: CASSGGLLAKNIQYF
DNA: TGCGCCAGCTCAGGGGGCTTATTAGCCAAAAACATTCAGTACTTC

V: TRBV14
J: TRBJ1-5
D: TRBD1
size: .
CDR3: CASSQGGTGGDQPQHF
DNA: TGTGCCAGCAGCCAAGGGGGGACAGGGGGGGATCAGCCCCAGCATTTT

V: TRBV5-5
J: TRBJ1-6
D: .
size: .
CDR3: CASSLTGFNSPLHF
DNA: TGTGCCAGCAGCCTAACAGGGTTCAATTCACCCCTCCACTTT

V: TRBV18
J: TRBJ2-1
D: TRBD2
size: .
CDR3: CASSQNGPSSGPSYNEQFF
DNA: TGTGCCAGCTCACAAAACGGTCCTTCTAGCGGACCCTCCTACAATGAGCAGTTCTTC

V: TRBV4-3
J: TRBJ2-7
D: TRBD2
size: .
CDR3: CASSPMRTSGGDAYEQYF
DNA: TGCGCCAGCAGCCCCATGAGGACTAGCGGGGGGGATGCCTACGAGCAGTACTTC

V: TRBV6-6
J: TRBJ2-7
D: .
size: .
CDR3: CASSPRGGAREQYF
DNA: TGTGCCAGCAGTCCGCGTGGGGGGGCCAGGGAGCAGTACTTC

V: TRBV7-6
J: TRBJ2-1
D: .
size: once
CDR3: CASSLATGQPYNEQFF
DNA: TGTGCCAGCAGCTTAGCGACCGGACAGCCCTACAATGAGCAGTTCTTC

V: TRBV5-8
J: TRBJ2-3
D: TRBD1
size: .
CDR3: CASSLGQGSDTQYF
DNA: TGTGCCAGCAGCTTGGGACAGGGGTCAGATACGCAGTATTTT

V: TRBV19
J: TRBJ2-2
D: .
size: .
CDR3: CASSIIMATGELFF
DNA: TGTGCCAGTAGTATAATCATGGCCACCGGGGAGCTGTTTTTT

V: TRBV18
J: TRBJ2-3
D: TRBD1
size: once
CDR3: CASSPRQGAADTQYF
DNA: TGTGCCAGCTCACCACGGCAGGGGGCTGCAGATACGCAGTATTTT

V: TRBV5-4
J: TRBJ2-3
D: .
size: .
CDR3: CASSSSSTDTQYF
DNA: TGTGCCAGCAGCTCGTCTAGCACAGATACGCAGTATTTT

V: TRBV6-6
J: TRBJ1-5
D: .
size: once
CDR3: CASSGQPSNQPQHF
DNA: TGTGCCAGCAGCGGACAGCCTAGCAATCAGCCCCAGCATTTT

V: TRBV11-2
J: TRBJ2-2
D: .
size: few
CDR3: CASSSRTGGTGELFF
DNA: TGTGCCAGCAGCTCTAGGACAGGAGGGACCGGGGAGCTGTTTTTT

V: TRBV7-6
J: TRBJ2-7
D: .
size: .
CDR3: CASSLGTTYEQYF
DNA: TGTGCCAGCAGCTTAGGGACAACCTACGAGCAGTACTTC

V: TRBV5-7
J: TRBJ2-7
D: TRBD1
size: .
CDR3: CASSSQGATYEQYF
DNA: TGTGCCAGCAGCTCACAGGGGGCCACCTACGAGCAGTACTTC

V: TRBV5-7
J: TRBJ1-2
D: TRBD1
size: few
CDR3: CASSGTGGTSGYGYTF
DNA: TGTGCCAGCAGCGGGACAGGAGGTACTTCGGGTTATGGCTACACCTTC

V: TRBV6-4
J: TRBJ2-7
D: .
size: .
CDR3: CASSGRGGSYEQYF
DNA: TGTGCCAGCAGTGGTAGGGGGGGGTCCTACGAGCAGTACTTC

V: TRBV10-2
J: TRBJ2-3
D: .
size: .
CDR3: CASSPGWATDTQYF
DNA: TGCGCCAGCAGCCCCGGCTGGGCAACAGATACGCAGTATTTT

V: TRBV19
J: TRBJ2-7
D: TRBD1
size: .
CDR3: CASTRQGPSYEQYF
DNA: TGTGCCAGTACCAGACAGGGGCCCTCCTACGAGCAGTACTTC

V: TRBV7-2
J: TRBJ2-5
D: TRBD2
size: .
CDR3: CASSPQALAGQETQYF
DNA: TGTGCCAGCAGCCCCCAGGCCCTAGCGGGGCAAGAGACCCAGTACTTC

V: TRBV11-2
J: TRBJ1-5
D: .
size: .
CDR3: CASSSGWGSNQPQHF
DNA: TGTGCCAGCAGCTCGGGATGGGGTAGCAATCAGCCCCAGCATTTT

V: TRBV2
J: TRBJ2-3
D: .
size: .
CDR3: CASSEAPGTSTDTQYF
DNA: TGTGCCAGCAGTGAAGCGCCCGGGACTAGCACAGATACGCAGTATTTT

V: TRBV4-3
J: TRBJ1-6
D: TRBD1
size: .
CDR3: CASSQAHHRGDSPLHF
DNA: TGCGCCAGCAGCCAAGCGCATCACAGGGGGGATTCACCCCTCCACTTT

V: TRBV18
J: TRBJ2-3
D: .
size: .
CDR3: CASSPTPPGHISTDTQYF
DNA: TGTGCCAGCTCACCTACGCCCCCGGGACACATTAGCACAGATACGCAGTATTTT

V: TRBV2
J: TRBJ2-2
D: TRBD2
size: few
CDR3: CASTLAGATGELFF
DNA: TGTGCCAGCACCTTAGCGGGCGCAACCGGGGAGCTGTTTTTT

V: TRBV6-6
J: TRBJ2-3
D: .
size: .
CDR3: CASSERPRVRDTQYF
DNA: TGTGCCAGCAGTGAGCGCCCTCGAGTGAGGGATACGCAGTATTTT

V: TRBV14
J: TRBJ1-3
D: .
size: .
CDR3: CASSPIQANSGNTIYF
DNA: TGTGCCAGCAGCCCTATACAGGCCAACTCTGGAAACACCATATATTTT

V: TRBV10-3
J: TRBJ1-1
D: .
size: .
CDR3: CAIRQAENTEAFF
DNA: TGTGCCATCAGGCAGGCCGAGAACACTGAAGCTTTCTTT

V: TRBV7-8
J: TRBJ2-3
D: TRBD2
size: .
CDR3: CASSLALGGGQPDTQYF
DNA: TGTGCCAGCAGCTTAGCGCTTGGGGGAGGGCAGCCAGATACGCAGTATTTT

V: TRBV9
J: TRBJ1-5
D: TRBD1
size: .
CDR3: CASSAGTGEFGQPQHF
DNA: TGTGCCAGCAGCGCCGGGACAGGGGAGTTTGGTCAGCCCCAGCATTTT

V: TRBV19
J: TRBJ1-2
D: .
size: .
CDR3: CASSPLGGNGYTF
DNA: TGTGCCAGTAGCCCCCTGGGGGGTAATGGCTACACCTTC

V: TRBV15
J: TRBJ2-5
D: TRBD2
size: .
CDR3: CATSKKLARQHQEAQYF
DNA: TGTGCCACCAGCAAAAAACTAGCGCGCCAACACCAAGAGGCCCAGTACTTC

V: TRBV28
J: TRBJ2-7
D: TRBD2
size: once
CDR3: CASSPGTGLTSGRIISSYEQYF
DNA: TGTGCCAGCAGTCCTGGGACAGGATTGACTAGCGGGAGGATCATTAGCTCCTACGAGCAGTACTTC

V: TRBV7-9
J: TRBJ2-5
D: TRBD1
size: .
CDR3: CASSLDRGEETQYF
DNA: TGTGCCAGCAGCTTAGACAGGGGCGAAGAGACCCAGTACTTC

V: TRBV6-5
J: TRBJ2-3
D: TRBD2
size: .
CDR3: CASIHVAGSTDTQYF
DNA: TGTGCCAGCATTCATGTAGCGGGAAGCACAGATACGCAGTATTTT

V: TRBV19
J: TRBJ1-4
D: .
size: .
CDR3: CARILQGLAEKLFF
DNA: TGTGCCAGAATTCTTCAGGGCTTGGCTGAAAAACTGTTTTTT

V: TRBV4-3
J: TRBJ2-6
D: TRBD1
size: .
CDR3: CASRARWDSSSGANGLTF
DNA: TGCGCCAGCAGGGCCCGATGGGACAGCTCCTCTGGGGCCAACGGCCTGACTTTC

V: TRBV28
J: TRBJ2-1
D: .
size: .
CDR3: CASSLRGVVYNEQFF
DNA: TGTGCCAGCAGTTTGCGAGGCGTTGTCTACAATGAGCAGTTCTTC

V: TRBV4-2
J: TRBJ2-4
D: TRBD2
size: .
CDR3: CASSGTGGNAKNIQYF
DNA: TGTGCCAGCAGCGGGACCGGGGGGAATGCCAAAAACATTCAGTACTTC

V: TRBV29-1
J: TRBJ2-2
D: TRBD1
size: .
CDR3: CSVEARSRGLFTGELFF
DNA: TGCAGCGTTGAAGCCAGGAGCAGGGGGCTTTTCACCGGGGAGCTGTTTTTT

V: TRBV5-1
J: TRBJ1-4
D: .
size: .
CDR3: CASSLGGGSNEKLFF
DNA: TGCGCCAGCAGCTTAGGCGGGGGATCTAATGAAAAACTGTTTTTT

V: TRBV7-9
J: TRBJ2-7
D: TRBD2
size: .
CDR3: CASSLGSGRDEQYF
DNA: TGTGCCAGCAGCTTAGGGAGCGGGAGGGACGAGCAGTACTTC

V: TRBV18
J: TRBJ2-5
D: .
size: .
CDR3: CASSPPSNQETQYF
DNA: TGTGCCAGCTCACCACCGAGCAATCAAGAGACCCAGTACTTC

V: TRBV15
J: TRBJ1-5
D: .
size: .
CDR3: CATSRGDSNQPQHF
DNA: TGTGCCACCAGCCGCGGGGACAGCAATCAGCCCCAGCATTTT

V: TRBV28
J: TRBJ2-7
D: .
size: .
CDR3: CATSDTGWSEQYF
DNA: TGTGCCACTTCGGATACAGGGTGGTCCGAGCAGTACTTC

V: TRBV19
J: TRBJ2-7
D: .
size: .
CDR3: CASSRTEYNEQYF
DNA: TGTGCCAGTAGTAGAACAGAGTATAACGAGCAGTACTTC

V: TRBV30
J: TRBJ2-7
D: .
size: .
CDR3: CAWSRTRTSNSYEQYF
DNA: TGTGCCTGGAGTCGCACACGTACTAGTAACTCCTACGAGCAGTACTTC

V: TRBV6-1
J: TRBJ2-1
D: .
size: .
CDR3: CASSPRTEGEQFF
DNA: TGTGCCAGCAGCCCTCGGACAGAGGGTGAGCAGTTCTTC

V: TRBV9
J: TRBJ2-7
D: .
size: .
CDR3: CASSVAAGMAYEQYF
DNA: TGTGCCAGCAGCGTAGCGGCGGGGATGGCCTACGAGCAGTACTTC

V: TRBV6-6
J: TRBJ2-7
D: .
size: .
CDR3: CASSKNRESSYEQYF
DNA: TGTGCCAGCAGCAAAAACAGGGAAAGCTCCTACGAGCAGTACTTC

V: TRBV6-5
J: TRBJ1-3
D: TRBD1
size: .
CDR3: CASSEGQGYTIYF
DNA: TGTGCCAGCAGTGAGGGACAGGGGTACACCATATATTTT